The 4 T cell receptor beta chains below come from one sample, sequenced in a study of response to subunit inactivated influenza vaccine. TCRdb called the RT-PCR reads again in MiXCR, with one record for every CDR3 protein. This table holds approximately 480,000 distinct CDR3 sequences, roughly 9.8% found once. The source material was PBMCs from blood, sampled around seven weeks after vaccination. The receptor set was obtained from a man over 45 who received an inactivated influenza vaccine.

This CDR3 reads CASKLGTEAFF. The DNA for the CDR3 is TGTGCCAGCAAATTGGGCACTGAAGCTTTCTTT. This chain connects TRBV10-3 to TRBJ1-1; D is unresolved. Germline CDR1 is ENHRY and CDR2 is SYGVKD. The CDR3 is made up of 11 amino acids. Trimming cost V 10 bases and J 4 bases, with 10 bases left between them.

The V and J genes are TRBV19 and TRBJ1-6, with D hard to call. V lost 0 bases and J 6 bases, leaving 15 bases between the germline ends. Germline CDR1 is LNHDA and CDR2 is SQIVND (reference sequence). The CDR3 extends over 17 amino acids. The CDR3 sequence is CASSIDFGGRINSPLHF. The CDR3 DNA reads as TGTGCCAGTAGTATAGACTTCGGAGGCAGAATTAATTCACCCCTCCACTTT.

This chain uses TRBV2 with TRBJ2-4; 8 bases align to TRBD1. J was trimmed by 3 bases and V by 4 bases; bases with no gene match: 8. Germline loops: CDR1 SNHLY, CDR2 FYNNEI. This CDR3 is built from 16 residues. CDR3 sequence reads: CASSAGQGADKNIQYF. CDR3 DNA: TGTGCCAGCAGTGCGGGCCAGGGGGCTGACAAAAACATTCAGTACTTC.

This clonotype was recorded at least ten times. The chain is built from TRBV27 and TRBJ2-1; D is unclear. V was clipped by 0 bases and J by 5 bases, with 11 bases between them. From germline, CDR1 is MNHEY and CDR2 SMNVEV (reference sequence). The CDR3 totals 15 residues. The CDR3 loop reads CASSLSRQQNNEQFF. CDR3 bases: TGTGCCAGCAGTTTATCGAGGCAGCAGAACAATGAGCAGTTCTTC.